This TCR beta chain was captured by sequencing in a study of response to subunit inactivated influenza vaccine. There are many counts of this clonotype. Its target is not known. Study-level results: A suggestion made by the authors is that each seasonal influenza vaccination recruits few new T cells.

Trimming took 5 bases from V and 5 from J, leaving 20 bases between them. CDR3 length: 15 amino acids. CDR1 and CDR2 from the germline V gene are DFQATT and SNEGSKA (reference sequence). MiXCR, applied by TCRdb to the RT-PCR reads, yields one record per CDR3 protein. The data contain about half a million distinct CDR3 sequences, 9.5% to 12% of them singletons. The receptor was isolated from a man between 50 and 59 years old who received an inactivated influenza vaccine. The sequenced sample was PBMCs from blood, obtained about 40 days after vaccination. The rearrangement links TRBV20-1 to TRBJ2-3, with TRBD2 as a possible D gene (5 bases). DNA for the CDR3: TGCAGTGCTTCCCAAGGACTGTCCGCCGGAGATACGCAGTATTTT. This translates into CSASQGLSAGDTQYF.